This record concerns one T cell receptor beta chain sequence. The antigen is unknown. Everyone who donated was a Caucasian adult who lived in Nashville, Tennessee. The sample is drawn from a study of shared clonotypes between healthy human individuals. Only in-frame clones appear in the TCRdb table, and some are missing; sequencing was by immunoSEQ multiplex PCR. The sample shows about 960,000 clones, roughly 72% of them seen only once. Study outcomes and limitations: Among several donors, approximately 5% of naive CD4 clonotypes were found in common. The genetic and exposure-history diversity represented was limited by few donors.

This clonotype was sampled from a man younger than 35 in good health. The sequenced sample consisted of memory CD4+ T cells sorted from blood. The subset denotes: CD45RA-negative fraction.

The CDR3 loop is CASGTTQYF. CDR3 coding DNA: TGTGCGAGCGGTACGACCCAGTACTTC. The V gene is TRBV6-6, the J gene TRBJ2-5; tentatively, D is TRBD2 (5 bases). This CDR3 comprises 9 residues. Germline CDR1 and CDR2: MNHNY and SVGAGI (reference sequence).